This T cell receptor (beta chain) derives from a study of blood T cell repertoires in COVID-19. Germline-derived CDR1 and CDR2 are MNHNY and SVGAGI (reference sequence). With V trimmed by 3 bases and J by 5 bases, 2 bases remained unmatched. CDR3 size: 14 residues. Original processing methods: It was from reference gene primer amplification that nucleated cell counts were estimated. Measured with immunoSEQ multiplex PCR; TCRdb has only the in-frame clones, and not every one. The V and J calls and clone size are taken from that table; D and trimming were inferred from the DNA. The data contain roughly 73,000 clones, over 70% of them singletons.

Sequenced input: peripheral blood. The TCR was taken from a man aged 65-85 years with acute or convalescent COVID-19. The chain has TRBV6-6 and TRBJ2-1, with 9 bases aligning to TRBD2. The CDR3 sequence is CASSYGTSNNEQFF. For the CDR3, the DNA is TGTGCCAGCAGTTATGGGACTAGCAACAATGAGCAGTTCTTC.